This TCR beta chain was profiled in a study of cytomegalovirus exposure and HLA in healthy donors. About this clone: Its antigen remains unidentified.

Findings and limits, study-wide: Subsequent analysis of the 100 to 150 validation repertoires found a tendency for first-cohort TCR clusters to co-occur. Accounts indicate the classifier identified cytomegalovirus status with strong specificity and sensitivity. The authors confirmed in vitro that three CMV-associated chains were specific for CMV antigens. Rare TCR sequences dominated, though some public TCRs recurred in many donors.

Between the trimmed V and J ends, which lost 1 base and 0 bases, there was a span of 7 bases. The CDR3 extends over 16 amino acids. Germline assignment: CDR1 LNHDA and CDR2 SQIVND (reference sequence). Repertoires were generated with immunoSEQ multiplex PCR, while TCRdb's copy carries only in-frame clones and drops some. The sample yields 80,000 to 100,000 clones, over 75% seen once. J is TRBJ2-6 and V is TRBV19; D uncertain. This receptor was taken from a man aged 18 to 29 in good health and CMV-seropositive. Sequenced material: PBMCs. The CDR3 DNA reads as TGTGCCAGTAGTATAGGCCAGTTCTCTGGGGCCAACGTCCTGACTTTC. Protein product: CASSIGQFSGANVLTF.